A single sample gave rise to the 27 T cell receptor beta chains below, sequenced in a study of cytomegalovirus exposure and HLA in healthy donors (dated by TCRdb to about 2017). The library was prepared using the immunoSEQ multiplex PCR assay. The multiplex PCR relied on a mix of 60 forward primers for TCR Vbeta segments and 13 reverse primers for TCR Jbeta segments. The immuneACCESS repertoire file appears here via TCRdb, limited to in-frame rearrangements. These files lack a portion of the clones; in checked studies, under half of the deficit traces to unresolved V genes, and the cause of the others is not known. The sample table shows 100,000 to 120,000 clones, and around 87% are seen once. In total, the top ten clones hold 1.5% to 2% of the sample. Sequenced: PBMCs. The receptors originated from a man aged 40-49 years in good health and CMV-seronegative.

The rearrangement links TRBV19 to TRBJ1-1; D may be TRBD1 (5 bases). Per the germline V gene, CDR1 is LNHDA and CDR2 is SQIVND (reference sequence). Deletions cut 7 bases from V and 1 base from J, with 10 bases between. This CDR3 contains 13 residues. The chain's CDR3 is CASNQGWNTEAFF. The CDR3, as DNA: TGTGCCAGTAACCAGGGATGGAACACTGAAGCTTTCTTT.

The chain carries TRBV5-6 and TRBJ1-1, with D possibly TRBD1 on 6 matching bases. Trimming removed 9 bases from V and 1 base from J, with 13 bases in between. The germline V gene has CDR1 SGHDT and CDR2 YYEEEE. CDR3 length: 13 residues. The CDR3 here is CATRGGKNTEAFF. The CDR3 nucleotides are TGTGCCACGAGGGGGGGGAAGAACACTGAAGCTTTCTTT.

In this sample, this clone turned up a few times. The CDR3 loop reads CASSKSQVQGGYTF. In DNA, the CDR3 is TGTGCCAGCAGCAAATCACAGGTCCAAGGGGGCTACACCTTC. The gene calls are TRBV7-2 and TRBJ1-2, with a possible D match to TRBD1 (5 bases). CDR3 length: 14 residues. Germline CDR1 SGHTA, CDR2 FQGNSA. Trimming cost V 5 bases and J 8 bases, with 18 bases left between them. The entire variable domain, with the rest obtained from reference TRBV7-2 and TRBJ1-2, is as follows: GAGVSQSPSNKVTEKGKDVELRCDPISGHTALYWYRQSLGQGLEFLIYFQGNSAPDKSGLPSDRFSAERTGGSVSTLTIQRTQQEDSAVYLCASSKSQVQGGYTFGSGTRLTVV.

The chain joins TRBV29-1 to TRBJ2-5; D ambiguous. Germline V lookup: CDR1 SQVTM, CDR2 ANQGSEA. The CDR3 is made up of 13 amino acids. V was pared by 7 bases and J by 0 bases, with 12 bases between. The CDR3 DNA sequence: TGCAGCGGAGGTGAGGCGTACCAAGAGACCCAGTACTTC. It encodes CSGGEAYQETQYF. The complete variable domain, with remaining parts taken from reference TRBV29-1 and TRBJ2-5, reads SAVISQKPSRDICQRGTSLTIQCQVDSQVTMMFWYRQQPGQSLTLIATANQGSEATYESGFVIDKFPISRPNLTFSTLTVSNMSPEDSSIYLCSGGEAYQETQYFGPGTRLLVL.

This clone has just a few counts. The V call is TRBV30, the J call TRBJ1-6; no clear D. Germline V gene data show CDR1 as GTSNPN and CDR2 as SVGIG (reference sequence). Trimming left V 3 bases short and J 0 bases short, with 6 bases between. The CDR3 has 14 amino acids. The chain's CDR3 is CAWSRSSYNSPLHF. The CDR3 coding sequence is TGTGCCTGGAGCCGGAGCTCCTATAATTCACCCCTCCACTTT.

This chain links TRBV6-6 with TRBJ1-1, with D perhaps TRBD1 (5 bases). Between the trimmed V and J ends, which lost 7 bases and 5 bases, there was a span of 17 bases. The germline gives CDR1 MNHNY, CDR2 SVGAGI (reference sequence). The CDR3 covers 14 residues. CDR3 region: CASTKAGEATEAFF. The CDR3 DNA sequence: TGTGCCAGCACTAAAGCGGGGGAGGCTACTGAAGCTTTCTTT.

In this sample, this clone turned up a few times. J is TRBJ1-2 and V is TRBV11-2; D unresolved. V was clipped by 8 bases and J by 2 bases, with 3 bases between them. Germline CDR1 and CDR2: SGHAT and FQNNGV. This CDR3 spans 10 amino acids. As DNA, the CDR3 is TGTGCCAGCGGCAACTATGGCTACACCTTC. This codes for CASGNYGYTF.

The V call is TRBV7-6, the J call TRBJ1-1, with 7 bases that match TRBD1. From germline, CDR1 is SGHVS and CDR2 FNYEAQ. CDR3 size: 17 residues. The V gene end was trimmed by 4 bases and the J gene end by 7 bases; junction bases not matched to a gene: 18. CDR3 residues: CASSSLGGQIRSFEAFF. DNA of the CDR3: TGTGCCAGCAGCTCCTTAGGGGGCCAGATCCGCTCCTTTGAAGCTTTCTTT.

CDR3 protein: CASSVGQQLNTEAFF. As DNA, the CDR3 is TGTGCCAGCAGCGTGGGACAGCAGCTCAACACTGAAGCTTTCTTT. The rearrangement joins TRBV5-4 to TRBJ1-1; 7 bases are shared with TRBD1. J gave up 2 bases and V 4 bases, and 8 bases lay outside the gene matches. The CDR3 length is 15 residues. The V gene's germline CDR1 is SGHNT and CDR2 YYREEE (reference sequence).

V usage is TRBV5-1 and J usage is TRBJ2-1, with D tentatively TRBD1 (5 bases). The CDR3 is made up of 16 amino acids. In germline, CDR1 is SGHRS, CDR2 YFSETQ. Trimming pared 4 bases from V and 1 base from J, leaving 15 bases between. This CDR3 reads CASSLARGGSYNEQFF. DNA of the CDR3: TGCGCCAGCAGCCTGGCTAGGGGTGGGTCCTACAATGAGCAGTTCTTC.

V gene TRBV5-1 combines with J gene TRBJ2-1; 9 nucleotides agree with TRBD1. The junction had 6 bases not matched to a gene; V was cut back by 4 bases and J by 7 bases. The CDR3 contains 14 residues. Germline V CDR1 and CDR2: SGHRS, YFSETQ. CDR3 region: CASSPGQGRNEQFF. The CDR3 DNA reads as TGCGCCAGCAGCCCTGGACAGGGGAGGAATGAGCAGTTCTTC.

The chain couples TRBV4-1 to TRBJ1-2; TRBD1 matches at 9 bases. Germline CDR1 and CDR2: MGHRA and YSYEKL. After removal of 4 bases from V and 2 bases from J, the junction contained 8 bases not matched to a gene. The CDR3 is 16 residues long. This CDR3 is CASSLGPGTGNYGYTF. In DNA form, the CDR3 reads TGCGCCAGCAGCCTCGGTCCCGGGACAGGGAACTATGGCTACACCTTC.

The CDR3 DNA follows: TGTGCCAGCCACCTCGACACATTCTCTGGAAACACCATATATTTT. Protein: CASHLDTFSGNTIYF. The gene calls are TRBV6-1 and TRBJ1-3; unclear D gene. The CDR3 runs to 15 residues. V dropped 8 bases and J dropped 0 bases, with 14 bases sitting between them. Germline V gene data show CDR1 as MNHNS and CDR2 as SASEGT.

The table lists this clone with a count of one. The chain carries TRBV19 and TRBJ1-1; D unclear. The CDR3 runs 16 residues. The V gene lost 3 bases and the J gene lost 1 base, with 15 bases spanning the gap. Looked up from germline, CDR1 is LNHDA and CDR2 is SQIVND (reference sequence). CDR3: CASSIRPLVTNTEAFF. CDR3 bases: TGTGCCAGTAGTATCCGCCCACTGGTAACGAACACTGAAGCTTTCTTT.

V is TRBV7-9 and J is TRBJ2-7, with 12 bases aligning to TRBD2. With V trimmed by 1 base and J by 4 bases, 5 bases remained unmatched. This CDR3 comprises 16 residues. The germline CDR1 and CDR2 sequences are SEHNR and FQNEAQ (reference sequence). CDR3 in amino acids: CASSLGLAGDLYEQYF. The CDR3 DNA reads as TGTGCCAGCAGCTTAGGACTAGCGGGGGATCTTTACGAGCAGTACTTC.

The chain employs TRBV6-6 and TRBJ1-2; TRBD1 matches 7 bases. The V gene's germline CDR1 is MNHNY and CDR2 SVGAGI (reference sequence). The V segment lost 6 bases and the J segment 6 bases; nucleotides outside the gene matches: 7. The CDR3 runs 13 residues. The CDR3 spells CASSEQGRDGYTF. The CDR3 bases are TGTGCCAGCAGCGAACAGGGGAGAGATGGCTACACCTTC.

The chain is built from TRBV6-4 and TRBJ2-1; 8 nucleotides agree with TRBD2. V dropped 5 bases and J dropped 8; count of bases not matched to a gene: 11. CDR3 length: 15 amino acids. Germline V gives CDR1 MRHNA, CDR2 SNTAGT. The CDR3: CASSPSQAGGDEQFF. The CDR3 nucleotides read TGTGCCAGCAGTCCGTCTCAGGCGGGGGGTGATGAGCAGTTCTTC.

The V call is TRBV9, the J call TRBJ2-7; TRBD2 matches 11 bases. V lost 2 bases to trimming and J lost 4 bases; unmatched junction nucleotides: 8. CDR3 length equals 16 residues. In germline, CDR1 is SGDLS, CDR2 YYNGEE. The CDR3, as DNA: TGTGCCAGCAGCGTCGGGCATAGCGGGGGGGCTTACGAGCAGTACTTC. Translating it yields CASSVGHSGGAYEQYF. Looking up the rest from reference TRBV9 and TRBJ2-7 gives the full variable domain: DSGVTQTPKHLITATGQRVTLRCSPRSGDLSVYWYQQSLDQGLQFLIQYYNGEERAKGNILERFSAQQFPDLHSELNLSSLELGDSALYFCASSVGHSGGAYEQYFGPGTRLTVT.

V is TRBV28 and J is TRBJ1-5, with D possibly being TRBD1 (5 bases). The germline gives CDR1 MDHEN, CDR2 SYDVKM. Trimming removed 3 bases at V and 10 bases at J, with 10 bases between. This CDR3 comprises 12 residues. CDR3 sequence (DNA): TGTGCCAGCAGTTTTAGGGGAGGACCCCAGCATTTT. Translation gives CASSFRGGPQHF.

The chain employs TRBV19 and TRBJ1-5, with D tentatively TRBD1 (6 bases). The germline CDR1 and CDR2 sequences are LNHDA and SQIVND (reference sequence). The CDR3 totals 13 residues. V was pared by 10 bases and J by 3 bases, with 13 bases between. As DNA, the CDR3 is TGTGCCACCCGACAGGATCACAATCAGCCCCAGCATTTT. Amino acids: CATRQDHNQPQHF.

The rearrangement joins TRBV5-1 to TRBJ2-2, with 8 bases lining up with TRBD1. J gave up 14 bases and V 5 bases, and 14 bases lay outside the gene matches. The germline gives CDR1 SGHRS, CDR2 YFSETQ. The CDR3 runs 14 residues. CDR3 coding DNA: TGCGCCAGCAGGCAGGGACAGGCCTTAGGCGAACTGTTTTTT. This encodes CASRQGQALGELFF.

The J gene is TRBJ2-7, the V gene TRBV6-1; D remains unclear. This CDR3 comprises 12 residues. The germline CDR1 and CDR2 sequences are MNHNS and SASEGT. V gave up 8 bases and J gave up 0 bases, with 8 bases separating them. The CDR3 DNA reads as TGTGCCAGCGGGTACAGCTCCTACGAGCAGTACTTC. Translating gives CASGYSSYEQYF.

The rearrangement uses TRBV5-4 and TRBJ1-4; 10 bases agree with TRBD1. J was trimmed by 0 bases and V by 5 bases; bases with no gene match: 10. CDR3 length equals 18 residues. Germline V lookup: CDR1 SGHNT, CDR2 YYREEE (reference sequence). CDR3 protein: CASSLTGGAPPTNEKLFF. The CDR3 bases are TGTGCCAGCAGTTTGACAGGGGGCGCACCCCCAACTAATGAAAAACTGTTTTTT.

The chain uses TRBV5-4 and TRBJ1-2, with 8 nucleotides matching TRBD1. Trimming cost V 2 bases and J 7 bases; bases outside gene matches: 1. CDR1 and CDR2 (germline): SGHNT, YYREEE (reference sequence). CDR3 length: 12 amino acids. The CDR3 reads CASSLTGGGYTF. For the CDR3, the DNA is TGTGCCAGCAGCTTAACAGGGGGTGGCTACACCTTC.

The chain combines TRBV28 with TRBJ1-2; D is undetermined. CDR1 is MDHEN and CDR2 is SYDVKM in the germline V gene. The CDR3 covers 13 residues. The V end was cut by 8 bases, the J end by 4 bases, with 14 bases between. The CDR3 DNA reads as TGTGCCAGCCGGACGGGGATCTCCTATGGCTACACCTTC. It translates to CASRTGISYGYTF.

This rearrangement joins TRBV6-1 to TRBJ2-1, with D perhaps matching TRBD2 (6 bases). Germline CDR1 reads MNHNS; CDR2 reads SASEGT. The CDR3 is made up of 15 amino acids. The ends were cut back, 3 bases at V and 5 bases at J, with 14 bases in the middle. The CDR3 reads CASSDGGSRNNEQFF. The CDR3 DNA reads as TGTGCCAGCAGTGATGGGGGGAGTAGGAACAATGAGCAGTTCTTC.

A remark on this clone: At one end the junction does not follow the germline gene, possibly because of a read error. The rearrangement links TRBV6-5 to TRBJ1-5, with a weak D call TRBD1 (6 bases). Per the germline V gene, CDR1 is MNHEY and CDR2 is SVGAGI. The CDR3 spans 14 residues. In DNA form, the CDR3 reads TGTGCCAGCGGACAGCACCCTAGCAATCGGCCCCAGCATTTT. Translating gives CASGQHPSNRPQHF.